These 24 T cell receptor beta chains came from one sample sequenced in a study of T cell responses to AZD1222 COVID-19 vaccine. TCRdb's table, derived via immunoSEQ multiplex PCR, lists solely in-frame clones and lacks some. Here the sample spans some 150,000 clones, 80% to 95% being singletons. The input for sequencing was peripheral blood, taken on day 0 of MenACWY control vaccination. Source of these receptors: an adult in good health.

The V call is TRBV27, the J call TRBJ2-1; D is ambiguous. The CDR3 spans 16 residues. Germline values: CDR1 MNHEY, CDR2 SMNVEV (reference sequence). Trimming cost V 5 bases and J 3 bases, with 17 bases left between them. The CDR3 spells CASSPRHQARYNEQFF. The CDR3 DNA follows: TGTGCCAGCAGTCCGCGCCACCAGGCCCGCTACAATGAGCAGTTCTTC.

The V gene is TRBV6-6, the J gene TRBJ1-2; 8 bases fit TRBD1. Trimming took 6 bases from V and 4 from J; bases not matched to a gene: 4. CDR3 length: 13 amino acids. Germline CDR1 reads MNHNY; CDR2 reads SVGAGI (reference sequence). DNA of the CDR3: TGTGCCAGCAGCCACGACAGGGGCTATGGCTACACCTTC. Amino acid sequence: CASSHDRGYGYTF.

This clone showed up just once. The chain carries TRBV7-2 and TRBJ2-2; 12 nucleotides match TRBD1. This CDR3 spans 15 amino acids. Germline lookup yields CDR1 SGHTA and CDR2 FQGNSA. The trim removed 4 bases at V and 4 bases at J, leaving 1 base unmatched. CDR3 sequence: CASSSGQGATGELFF. CDR3 nucleotides: TGTGCCAGCAGCTCGGGACAGGGGGCCACCGGGGAGCTGTTTTTT.

The table lists this clone with a few counts. V is TRBV30 and J is TRBJ1-6; 10 positions match TRBD1. In germline, CDR1 is GTSNPN, CDR2 SVGIG (reference sequence). V lost 2 bases, J lost 8 bases, and 6 bases stayed unmatched. The CDR3 has 15 residues. CDR3 DNA sequence: TGTGCCTGGAGTCCCCCGGGACAGGGGTATTCACCCCTCCACTTT. Protein sequence: CAWSPPGQGYSPLHF. Combining the CDR3 with reference TRBV30 and TRBJ1-6 gives the whole variable domain SQTIHQWPATLVQPVGSPLSLECTVEGTSNPNLYWYRQAAGRGLQLLFYSVGIGQISSEVPQNLSASRPQDRQFILSSKKLLLSDSGFYLCAWSPPGQGYSPLHFGNGTRLTVT.

The CDR3 spells CASSLTGGTEAFF. The CDR3 DNA is TGTGCCAGCAGCTTAACAGGTGGCACTGAAGCTTTCTTT. The V call is TRBV7-8, the J call TRBJ1-1; TRBD1 is a possible D gene (5 bases). The germline V gene has CDR1 SGHVS and CDR2 FQNEAQ. The V end was cut by 2 bases, the J end by 4 bases, with 8 bases between. The CDR3 extends over 13 amino acids.

The chain carries TRBV14 and TRBJ2-1; D gene uncertain. V was shortened by 2 bases and J by 4 bases, with 15 bases between the two germline ends. Per the germline V gene, CDR1 is SGHDN and CDR2 is FVKESK. The CDR3 runs 16 residues. CDR3 protein: CASSQWIGLGYNEQFF. The CDR3 DNA follows: TGTGCCAGCAGCCAATGGATAGGGCTAGGGTACAATGAGCAGTTCTTC.

The chain links TRBV2 to TRBJ2-7; TRBD2 aligns across 13 bases. The CDR3 contains 14 residues. Germline trimming cut 7 bases from V and 4 bases from J; bases unmatched to any gene: 4. Germline CDR1 is SNHLY and CDR2 is FYNNEI. CDR3 nucleotide sequence: TGTGCCAGCATGGGACTAGCGGGGACATACGAGCAGTACTTC. The encoded protein is CASMGLAGTYEQYF.

The chain is built from TRBV5-1 and TRBJ1-6; D is uncertain. V was cut by 4 bases and J by 7 bases, with 15 bases left in between. Germline values: CDR1 SGHRS, CDR2 YFSETQ. The CDR3 contains 15 residues. The CDR3 spells CASSVTGVLNSPLHF. CDR3 bases: TGCGCCAGCAGCGTCACCGGGGTACTAAATTCACCCCTCCACTTT.

The chain has TRBV4-1 and TRBJ2-2, with D perhaps TRBD2 (5 bases). This CDR3 has 16 amino acids. Trimming shortened V by 0 bases and J by 4 bases, and 12 bases separated the two germline ends. Germline CDR1 reads MGHRA; CDR2 reads YSYEKL. The CDR3 protein is CASSQEGRSGTGELFF. In DNA, the CDR3 is TGCGCCAGCAGCCAAGAGGGGAGAAGTGGCACCGGGGAGCTGTTTTTT.

The rearrangement joins TRBV4-1 to TRBJ1-1; 8 bases are shared with TRBD1. Losses at the gene ends were 0 bases for V and 0 bases for J; bases not matched to a gene: 6. The CDR3 is 17 residues long. Germline V gene lookup returns CDR1 MGHRA and CDR2 YSYEKL. CDR3 coding DNA: TGCGCCAGCAGCCAAGACAGGGGGCAGGTCCTGAACACTGAAGCTTTCTTT. Protein: CASSQDRGQVLNTEAFF.

This chain links TRBV5-6 with TRBJ1-1, with 8 positions matching TRBD1. The CDR3 sequence is 16 residues long. Germline CDR1 is SGHDT and CDR2 is YYEEEE. After removal of 2 bases from V and 1 base from J, the junction contained 7 bases not matched to a gene. Here the CDR3 reads CASSFFWTGRNTEAFF. For the CDR3, the DNA is TGTGCCAGCAGCTTCTTCTGGACAGGGAGGAACACTGAAGCTTTCTTT.

V usage is TRBV6-5 and J usage is TRBJ2-7; D might be TRBD2 (5 bases). Trimming removed 7 bases from V and 0 bases from J, with 16 bases in between. The CDR3 runs to 15 residues. CDR1 MNHEY and CDR2 SVGAGI come from the germline V gene. The CDR3 protein is CASTRFLGSSYEQYF. CDR3 in DNA: TGTGCCAGCACCCGGTTTTTGGGGAGCTCCTACGAGCAGTACTTC.

The genes are TRBV11-2 and TRBJ1-1; no firm D call. V was clipped by 1 base and J by 1 base, with 4 bases between them. Germline loops: CDR1 SGHAT, CDR2 FQNNGV. The CDR3 extends over 13 amino acids. CDR3 amino acids: CASSLGSNTEAFF. DNA of the CDR3: TGTGCCAGCAGCTTAGGCTCGAACACTGAAGCTTTCTTT.

This chain joins TRBV19 and TRBJ1-2; weak D call: TRBD1 (6 bases). This CDR3 has 14 residues. From germline, CDR1 is LNHDA and CDR2 SQIVND (reference sequence). Trimming stripped 6 bases from V and 3 bases from J, with 14 bases between. The CDR3 protein is CASSKGRTDYGYTF. The CDR3 DNA reads TGTGCCAGTAGCAAAGGTCGGACAGACTATGGCTACACCTTC.

The chain is built from TRBV6-5 and TRBJ2-2; TRBD2 matches 7 bases. The CDR3 is 15 amino acids. From germline, CDR1 is MNHEY and CDR2 SVGAGI. V was pared by 6 bases and J by 4 bases, with 8 bases of the junction left unmatched. CDR3 sequence reads: CASRNKRGATGELFF. Here the CDR3 DNA reads TGTGCCAGCAGGAATAAGCGGGGCGCCACCGGGGAGCTGTTTTTT.

The chain is built from TRBV4-1 and TRBJ1-2; 8 positions match TRBD1. The CDR3 runs to 19 residues. V dropped 0 bases and J dropped 4; count of bases not matched to a gene: 16. Germline V gene data show CDR1 as MGHRA and CDR2 as YSYEKL. The CDR3 coding sequence is TGCGCCAGCAGCCAAGAAGGGTTTGGCGGACAGGGCGGGAGCTATGGCTACACCTTC. This sequence encodes CASSQEGFGGQGGSYGYTF.

The chain links TRBV7-6 to TRBJ1-5; D call uncertain. Germline V lookup: CDR1 SGHVS, CDR2 FNYEAQ. This CDR3 is built from 17 residues. V lost 2 bases and J lost 2, with 16 bases in between. This CDR3 is CASSLSAGSGRNQPQHF. The CDR3 DNA sequence: TGTGCCAGCAGCTTATCTGCGGGGTCAGGACGCAATCAGCCCCAGCATTTT.

The V and J genes are TRBV7-6 and TRBJ1-3; D is unresolved. The CDR3 covers 15 residues. The V and J ends lost 5 bases and 2 bases respectively, with 13 bases between them. Germline V lookup: CDR1 SGHVS, CDR2 FNYEAQ. CDR3 in amino acids: CASSPVVSPGNTIYF. The CDR3, as DNA: TGTGCCAGCAGCCCCGTCGTTTCCCCTGGAAACACCATATATTTT.

This clone was seen only once. The chain combines TRBV2 with TRBJ1-1; a weak D match, TRBD1 (5 bases). The CDR3 contains 13 residues. Trimming stripped 0 bases from V and 10 bases from J, with 12 bases between. CDR1 SNHLY and CDR2 FYNNEI come from the germline V gene. The CDR3 DNA sequence: TGTGCCAGCAGTGAAGCGCCGGCAAGGGGAGCTTTCTTT. Protein sequence: CASSEAPARGAFF. Full variable domain (remainder filled in from reference TRBV2 and TRBJ1-1): EPEVTQTPSHQVTQMGQEVILRCVPISNHLYFYWYRQILGQKVEFLVSFYNNEISEKSEIFDDQFSVERPDGSNFTLKIRSTKLEDSAMYFCASSEAPARGAFFGQGTRLTVV.

The V call is TRBV5-1, the J call TRBJ1-2; D is unresolved. CDR3 length: 13 residues. Trimming removed 2 bases at V and 2 bases at J, with 7 bases between. Germline V gene sequence: CDR1 SGHRS, CDR2 YFSETQ. In DNA form, the CDR3 reads TGCGCCAGCAGCTTCGACGGGAACTATGGCTACACCTTC. Translated: CASSFDGNYGYTF. Drawing the rest from reference TRBV5-1 and TRBJ1-2, the complete variable domain is KAGVTQTPRYLIKTRGQQVTLSCSPISGHRSVSWYQQTPGQGLQFLFEYFSETQRNKGNFPGRFSGRQFSNSRSEMNVSTLELGDSALYLCASSFDGNYGYTFGSGTRLTVV.

The CDR3 DNA follows: TGTGCCAGCAGGCGGCCAGGGGGAAGAAACACTGAAGCTTTCTTT. Its protein product is CASRRPGGRNTEAFF. The chain couples TRBV2 to TRBJ1-1; 7 bases are shared with TRBD1. After removal of 6 bases from V and 2 bases from J, the junction contained 9 bases not matched to a gene. The CDR3 extends over 15 amino acids. Germline V gives CDR1 SNHLY, CDR2 FYNNEI.

This chain connects TRBV6-5 to TRBJ1-4; D ambiguous. Germline V gene data show CDR1 as MNHEY and CDR2 as SVGAGI. V lost 6 bases, J lost 7 bases, and 15 bases lay in between. The CDR3 consists of 14 residues. Here the CDR3 DNA reads TGTGCCAGCAGCCCCGACATTCGTGGTGAAAAACTGTTTTTT. Its protein product is CASSPDIRGEKLFF.

Only one count was recorded for this clone. The chain joins TRBV5-1 to TRBJ2-7, with TRBD1 as a possible D gene (7 bases). This CDR3 has 14 residues. CDR1 and CDR2 (germline): SGHRS, YFSETQ. Trimming shortened V by 4 bases and J by 4 bases, and 15 bases separated the two germline ends. CDR3 sequence: CASSAGQLSYEQYF. CDR3 in DNA: TGCGCCAGCAGCGCGGGACAGCTTTCTTACGAGCAGTACTTC.

The chain links TRBV5-4 to TRBJ2-7, with 9 bases that match TRBD1. Germline assignment: CDR1 SGHNT and CDR2 YYREEE (reference sequence). The trim removed 4 bases at V and 3 bases at J, leaving 5 bases unmatched. CDR3 length equals 14 residues. CDR3 sequence reads: CASSPGTGLYEQYF. The CDR3 DNA follows: TGTGCCAGCAGCCCGGGGACAGGGCTCTACGAGCAGTACTTC.